This T cell receptor (beta chain) was found in a study of CD8 T cells in Susac syndrome (dated by TCRdb to between 2018 and 2021). Regarding the research as a whole: Repertoire sequencing was used to test whether CD8+ T cell activation and differentiation in Susac syndrome was antigen driven. The study compared CD8+ T cell repertoire clonality among 12 healthy donors, roughly 14 Susac syndrome patients and some 16 multiple sclerosis patients.

From the cysteine up to the phenylalanine, the CDR3 has a length of 14 residues. CDR3 DNA only is kept here, 42 bases in frame from base 1. The V end loses 8 bases and the J end loses 7 bases, and a stretch of 18 bases separates them. High-throughput TCR beta sequencing profiled peripheral blood CD8+ and CD4+ T cells from healthy donors, Susac syndrome patients and multiple sclerosis patients. The multiple sclerosis controls were treatment-naive patients who had stable or active relapsing-remitting disease and met the revised McDonald criteria. Bulk CD8+ and CD4+ T cells were purified magnetically by negative isolation, whereas CD8+ TEMRA cells were enriched by FACS. Blood was drawn into EDTA tubes, processed within 24 hours, and PBMCs were isolated by density gradient centrifugation. PBMCs intended for TCR sequencing were frozen in liquid nitrogen and were later thawed in a 37 degrees C water bath. The sorted or isolated CD4+, CD8+ and CD8+ TEMRA cells had a purity of 90% or higher.

RNA was extracted using the RNeasy kit, and roughly 0.5 to 1 ug of the RNA was reverse transcribed with random hexamers. TCR beta CDR3 regions were amplified with the immunoSEQ multiplex PCR assay covering 54 Vbeta and 13 Jbeta segments. Bias from PCR amplification was corrected by using a synthetic template baseline for primer optimization and for computational correction. Turning to the authors' computational methods: Reads were annotated to V, D and J genes according to IMGT and were analyzed with immunoSEQ Analyzer, with only productive sequences retained. Clonality was computed as one minus Shannon entropy normalized by log2 of the number of productive unique sequences. For each patient and control, public and private clones were evaluated within the 100 most prevalent clones. Clones were defined as Susac-specific if absent from the healthy and MS cohorts, from under 1,200 published viral clones and from other ImmuneACCESS disease sequences. TCRdb reran the public reads through fastp at Q25 and MiXCR, keeping productive beta chains. One record per CDR3 amino acid sequence lists the most common genes and DNA. These V and J calls rely on TCRdb rather than the paper's analysis. In this sample the table shows roughly 150,000 distinct CDR3 sequences, over 95% of which occur a single time. The ten largest clonotypes hold approximately 0.15% of the sample.

With regard to this clonotype: Its antigen has not been determined. One base away there is no much larger clone; base qualities are not given.

Overall results and qualifications from the work: The number of individuals in the TCR sequencing and HLA analysis was recognized as being relatively small.

The sample comprised CD8+ T cells from PBMCs. The chain employs TRBV12-3 or TRBV12-4 and TRBJ2-1; the D call is tentative, TRBD1 or TRBD2, as each matches 6 bases. The sequence was obtained from a human donor with multiple sclerosis. This receptor has the CDR3 CASCAGHPGNEQFF. DNA sequence: TGTGCCAGCTGCGCGGGACACCCGGGGAATGAGCAGTTCTTC.